Below, 28 T cell receptor beta chains from the same sample are listed, as sequenced in a study of T cell clonotyping in hematopoietic cell transplantation. The repertoire was sequenced with immunoSEQ multiplex PCR; TCRdb's copy has only in-frame clones and lacks some. The data contain roughly 5,300 clones, around three quarters of them singletons. This specimen was peripheral blood mononuclear cells, taken 100 days after allogeneic stem cell transplant. These receptors all come from a male patient aged 60-69 years who had an allogeneic stem cell transplant, so T cells may come from the graft donor. Some clones in this sample may be carry-over from other donors' samples.

The V and J genes are TRBV7-2 and TRBJ2-1; D is uncertain. Germline loops: CDR1 SGHTA, CDR2 FQGNSA. The length of the CDR3 is 12 residues. V was clipped by 4 bases and J by 7 bases, with 8 bases between them. The CDR3 region is CASSSLGNEQFF. The CDR3 nucleotides are TGTGCCAGCAGCTCCCTGGGGAATGAGCAGTTCTTC.

The chain recombines TRBV4-1 with TRBJ1-6, with 7 bases lining up with TRBD1. The V segment lost 4 bases and the J segment 9 bases; nucleotides outside the gene matches: 6. CDR3 length: 14 amino acids. CDR1 and CDR2 from the germline V gene are MGHRA and YSYEKL. CDR3 residues: CASSPTGVGSPLHF. CDR3 in DNA: TGCGCCAGCAGCCCCACAGGGGTAGGTTCACCCCTCCACTTT.

V is TRBV30 and J is TRBJ2-7; D is uncertain. The ends were cut back, 0 bases at V and 1 base at J, with 16 bases in the middle. Germline V gene lookup returns CDR1 GTSNPN and CDR2 SVGIG (reference sequence). There are 16 residues in the CDR3. Here the CDR3 reads CAWSVLGRMGSYEQYF. CDR3 nucleotides: TGTGCCTGGAGTGTACTCGGGCGAATGGGGTCCTACGAGCAGTACTTC.

By sample share, this clone is large. This chain joins TRBV4-3 and TRBJ2-4, with 8 bases fitting TRBD1. Germline V gene data show CDR1 as LGHNA and CDR2 as YSLEER. CDR3 length equals 12 residues. V was pared by 4 bases and J by 13 bases, with 6 bases of the junction left unmatched. CDR3 protein: CASSRTGGTQYF. The CDR3 region has the DNA TGCGCCAGCAGCCGAACAGGGGGGACGCAGTACTTC.

The chain recombines TRBV27 with TRBJ2-1; 8 bases line up with TRBD2. Germline-derived CDR1 and CDR2 are MNHEY and SMNVEV (reference sequence). The CDR3 has 15 residues. J was trimmed by 2 bases and V by 4 bases; bases with no gene match: 4. The CDR3: CASSWVAGTYNEQFF. CDR3 in DNA: TGTGCCAGCAGTTGGGTAGCGGGAACCTACAATGAGCAGTTCTTC.

This clone has only one observation. V gene TRBV19 combines with J gene TRBJ2-7; TRBD1 agrees at 7 bases. CDR3 length: 12 residues. CDR1 and CDR2 from the germline V gene are LNHDA and SQIVND (reference sequence). The V gene end was trimmed by 9 bases and the J gene end by 6 bases; junction bases not matched to a gene: 8. CDR3 in amino acids: CASRDRGSEQYF. As DNA, the CDR3 is TGTGCCAGCCGGGACAGAGGGTCCGAGCAGTACTTC.

The chain has TRBV30 and TRBJ1-3; no firm D call. Germline V lookup: CDR1 GTSNPN, CDR2 SVGIG (reference sequence). The CDR3 runs 13 residues. Between the trimmed V and J ends, which lost 2 bases and 4 bases, there was a span of 9 bases. The CDR3 here is CAWSPYQGNTIYF. In DNA, the CDR3 is TGTGCCTGGAGTCCCTATCAGGGAAACACCATATATTTT.

This clone came up once. CDR3 sequence (DNA): TGTGCCTGGAGTGGGTCCACCTACGAGCAGTACTTC. This gives the protein CAWSGSTYEQYF. The chain is built from TRBV30 and TRBJ2-7; no reliable D call. Deletions cut 1 base from V and 2 bases from J, with 6 bases between. Germline V gene data show CDR1 as GTSNPN and CDR2 as SVGIG (reference sequence). The CDR3 runs 12 residues.

Here the CDR3 reads CASGRGSYGYTF. The CDR3 bases are TGTGCCAGCGGTAGGGGCAGCTATGGCTACACCTTC. This chain connects TRBV27 to TRBJ1-2; tentatively, D is TRBD1 (5 bases). CDR1 is MNHEY and CDR2 is SMNVEV in the germline V gene (reference sequence). With 8 bases removed from V and 4 bases from J, the gap between germline ends came to 11 bases. This CDR3 is 12 amino acids long.

This sequence joins TRBV29-1 and TRBJ2-7, with 10 bases identical to TRBD2. Germline values: CDR1 SQVTM, CDR2 ANQGSEA. The V segment lost 6 bases and the J segment 6 bases; nucleotides outside the gene matches: 11. This CDR3 region has 14 residues. CDR3 DNA: TGCAGCGTGGGAAACCTAGCGGGAGTCGCCGAGCAGTACTTC. It yields the protein CSVGNLAGVAEQYF.

This sequence joins TRBV28 and TRBJ2-7, with 9 bases aligning to TRBD1. The germline V gene has CDR1 MDHEN and CDR2 SYDVKM. The CDR3 has 14 amino acids. The trim removed 6 bases at V and 3 bases at J, leaving 6 bases unmatched. The CDR3 DNA reads as TGTGCCAGCAGGGGGACAGGGCCCCTCTACGAGCAGTACTTC. Translating it yields CASRGTGPLYEQYF. Full variable domain (missing parts from reference TRBV28 and TRBJ2-7): DVKVTQSSRYLVKRTGEKVFLECVQDMDHENMFWYRQDPGLGLRLIYFSYDVKMKEKGDIPEGYSVSREKKERFSLILESASTNQTSMYLCASRGTGPLYEQYFGPGTRLTVT.

The chain recombines TRBV7-2 with TRBJ2-3; D tentatively fits TRBD1 or TRBD2 (6 bases each). Trimming stripped 5 bases from V and 2 bases from J, with 14 bases between. The CDR3 has 15 amino acids. Germline loops: CDR1 SGHTA, CDR2 FQGNSA. The CDR3 DNA follows: TGTGCCAGCAGCCCTCAGGGGAGGCCCACAGATACGCAGTATTTT. It translates to CASSPQGRPTDTQYF.

The CDR3 sequence is CASSQDLGREPQHF. In nucleotides, the CDR3 is TGCGCCAGCAGCCAAGATCTAGGCCGAGAGCCCCAGCATTTT. The chain has TRBV4-1 and TRBJ1-5, with unresolved D. The germline V gene has CDR1 MGHRA and CDR2 YSYEKL. V lost 0 bases to trimming and J lost 8 bases, with 11 bases between them. The CDR3 has 14 residues.

The chain couples TRBV29-1 to TRBJ1-5; TRBD1 might be the D (5 bases). CDR3 length equals 13 residues. V lost 7 bases and J lost 2, with 12 bases in between. The germline CDR1 and CDR2 sequences are SQVTM and ANQGSEA. The CDR3 nucleotides read TGCAGCGCACGAGGGGAAGGCAATCAGCCCCAGCATTTT. Translation gives CSARGEGNQPQHF.

The V gene is TRBV6-6, the J gene TRBJ1-4, with 9 positions matching TRBD1. This CDR3 has 14 residues. Germline loops: CDR1 MNHNY, CDR2 SVGAGI (reference sequence). V trimming: 2 bases; J trimming: 7 bases; junction bases outside the gene matches: 2. As DNA, the CDR3 is TGTGCCAGCAGTTACCGGGACAGGGTTGAAAAACTGTTTTTT. Protein sequence: CASSYRDRVEKLFF.

This clone has a handful of counts. The chain links TRBV15 to TRBJ1-2, with 10 bases aligning to TRBD1. CDR3 size: 17 residues. Trimming removed 1 base from V and 4 bases from J; junction bases left unmatched: 9. Germline-derived CDR1 and CDR2 are LNHNV and YYDKDF (reference sequence). CDR3 sequence (DNA): TGTGCCACCAGCAGAGGACAGGGGGCGCGGGGGGGCTATGGCTACACCTTC. Its protein is CATSRGQGARGGYGYTF. Supplemented by reference TRBV15 and TRBJ1-2, the full variable domain reads DAMVIQNPRYQVTQFGKPVTLSCSQTLNHNVMYWYQQKSSQAPKLLFHYYDKDFNNEADTPDNFQSRRPNTSFCFLDIRSPGLGDTAMYLCATSRGQGARGGYGYTFGSGTRLTVV.

This clone occurred once. DNA of the CDR3: TGTGCCAGCACTAGCTCCTACAATGAGCAGTTCTTC. Translation: CASTSSYNEQFF. The chain couples TRBV6-5 to TRBJ2-1; no clear D. Germline CDR1 is MNHEY and CDR2 is SVGAGI. The CDR3 totals 12 residues. V was pared by 7 bases and J by 0 bases, with 4 bases between.

The chain is built from TRBV20-1 and TRBJ2-7; D gene ambiguous. Trimming removed 5 bases at V and 4 bases at J, with 9 bases between. Germline lookup yields CDR1 DFQATT and CDR2 SNEGSKA (reference sequence). The CDR3 is 11 amino acids. Written as DNA, the CDR3 is TGCAGTGCTTCACACCGTTACGAGCAGTACTTC. Protein product: CSASHRYEQYF.

The V call is TRBV27, the J call TRBJ2-6; TRBD2 is a possible D gene (6 bases). V lost 5 bases and J lost 0, with 20 bases in between. Germline values: CDR1 MNHEY, CDR2 SMNVEV (reference sequence). CDR3 length: 19 residues. CDR3 region: CASSPLQRVPPSGANVLTF. CDR3 in DNA: TGTGCCAGCAGTCCCCTCCAGCGGGTTCCTCCCTCTGGGGCCAACGTCCTGACTTTC.

This sequence joins TRBV30 and TRBJ1-4, with 8 bases that match TRBD1. Germline V gene sequence: CDR1 GTSNPN, CDR2 SVGIG (reference sequence). The V segment lost 2 bases and the J segment 6 bases; nucleotides outside the gene matches: 14. There are 17 residues in the CDR3. The chain's CDR3 is CAWSRQPGQGLDEKLFF. The CDR3 bases are TGTGCCTGGAGTCGCCAGCCCGGACAGGGATTAGATGAAAAACTGTTTTTT. Complete variable domain (other parts from reference TRBV30 and TRBJ1-4): SQTIHQWPATLVQPVGSPLSLECTVEGTSNPNLYWYRQAAGRGLQLLFYSVGIGQISSEVPQNLSASRPQDRQFILSSKKLLLSDSGFYLCAWSRQPGQGLDEKLFFGSGTQLSVL.

The V and J genes are TRBV6-6 and TRBJ1-2; 9 nucleotides match TRBD1. The CDR3 is 13 residues long. After removal of 5 bases from V and 6 bases from J, the junction contained 4 bases not matched to a gene. Germline CDR1 is MNHNY and CDR2 is SVGAGI (reference sequence). The CDR3 coding sequence is TGTGCCAGCAGTGGCGGGACAGGGCATGGCTACACCTTC. This codes for CASSGGTGHGYTF.

The rearrangement joins TRBV6-6 to TRBJ1-1; D not resolved. The germline CDR1 and CDR2 sequences are MNHNY and SVGAGI (reference sequence). V was cut by 5 bases and J by 1 base, with 2 bases left in between. The CDR3 totals 11 residues. The CDR3 coding sequence is TGTGCCAGCAGTACGAACACTGAAGCTTTCTTT. This sequence encodes CASSTNTEAFF.

The V gene is TRBV27, the J gene TRBJ2-1; 9 bases match TRBD1. Germline-derived CDR1 and CDR2 are MNHEY and SMNVEV (reference sequence). Trimming cost V 5 bases and J 6 bases; bases outside gene matches: 8. There are 15 residues in the CDR3. CDR3 loop: CASSPQGAPFNEQFF. CDR3 in DNA: TGTGCCAGCAGTCCACAGGGGGCGCCTTTCAATGAGCAGTTCTTC.

The gene calls are TRBV28 and TRBJ2-1; tentatively, D is TRBD2 (6 bases). Trimming took 6 bases from V and 3 from J, leaving 24 bases between them. This CDR3 has 18 amino acids. Germline CDR1 MDHEN, CDR2 SYDVKM. DNA of the CDR3: TGTGCCAGCAGCCTCGGACCGAGGGGAGGCGGGATCTACAATGAGCAGTTCTTC. Amino acid sequence: CASSLGPRGGGIYNEQFF.

The rearrangement links TRBV7-3 to TRBJ1-2, with D maybe TRBD1 (6 bases). This CDR3 comprises 15 residues. The V gene lost 2 bases and the J gene lost 8 bases, with 18 bases spanning the gap. Germline assignment: CDR1 SGHTA and CDR2 FQGTGA. As DNA, the CDR3 is TGTGCCAGCAGCTTAGACTCGCAGGGGTTGGAAGGCTACACCTTC. It yields the protein CASSLDSQGLEGYTF.

CDR3 region: CASSSTWEVGNEQFF. The CDR3 nucleotides are TGTGCCAGCAGCTCGACCTGGGAGGTGGGGAATGAGCAGTTCTTC. V gene TRBV7-9 combines with J gene TRBJ2-1; weak D call: TRBD2 (6 bases). Germline CDR1 reads SEHNR; CDR2 reads FQNEAQ (reference sequence). This CDR3 has 15 residues. V lost 4 bases and J lost 7, with 17 bases in between. Based on the CDR3 plus reference TRBV7-9 and TRBJ2-1, the full variable domain is DTGVSQNPRHKITKRGQNVTFRCDPISEHNRLYWYRQTLGQGPEFLTYFQNEAQLEKSRLLSDRFSAERPKGSFSTLEIQRTEQGDSAMYLCASSSTWEVGNEQFFGPGTRLTVL.

The chain links TRBV28 to TRBJ1-3, with 7 bases matching TRBD1. The V gene's germline CDR1 is MDHEN and CDR2 SYDVKM. Trimming removed 0 bases from V and 7 bases from J; junction bases left unmatched: 9. The CDR3 is 16 amino acids. This CDR3 is CASSLWGDRERNTIYF. The CDR3 DNA reads TGTGCCAGCAGTTTATGGGGAGACAGGGAAAGGAACACCATATATTTT. Looking up the rest from reference TRBV28 and TRBJ1-3 gives the full variable domain: DVKVTQSSRYLVKRTGEKVFLECVQDMDHENMFWYRQDPGLGLRLIYFSYDVKMKEKGDIPEGYSVSREKKERFSLILESASTNQTSMYLCASSLWGDRERNTIYFGEGSWLTVV.

The chain is built from TRBV5-1 and TRBJ2-5; weak D call: TRBD2 (6 bases). This CDR3 has 13 residues. V was cut by 4 bases and J by 5 bases, with 12 bases left in between. Germline V lookup: CDR1 SGHRS, CDR2 YFSETQ. The CDR3 loop is CASSRLVDETQYF. The CDR3 DNA sequence: TGCGCCAGCAGCCGACTAGTGGATGAGACCCAGTACTTC.